A single sample is the source of the 19 T cell receptor beta chains below, sequenced in a study of cytomegalovirus exposure and HLA in healthy donors. The PCR ran on 60 Vbeta and 13 Jbeta primers. Assay used: immunoSEQ multiplex PCR; TCRdb lists only in-frame clones, some missing. The table records some 130,000 clones, about 85% of them present only once. Sequencing was performed on PBMCs. The source is a woman aged 25 to 45 in good health and CMV-seropositive.

Of note for this clone: The same CDR3 arises from other DNA sequences in this sample as well. The chain combines TRBV5-1 with TRBJ2-5; D ambiguous. Germline V gene data show CDR1 as SGHRS and CDR2 as YFSETQ. Trimming stripped 5 bases from V and 2 bases from J, with 7 bases between. This CDR3 has 12 amino acids. CDR3 sequence (DNA): TGCGCCAGCAGGGTAGAACAAGAGACCCAGTACTTC. Its protein is CASRVEQETQYF.

CDR3 loop: CASSLGHRDSDGYTF. For the CDR3, the DNA is TGTGCCAGCAGCTTGGGGCACAGGGATAGCGATGGCTACACCTTC. The V call is TRBV5-4, the J call TRBJ1-2; D may be TRBD1 (6 bases). The CDR3 loop spans 15 amino acids. The germline V gene has CDR1 SGHNT and CDR2 YYREEE (reference sequence). V was cut by 0 bases and J by 6 bases, with 15 bases left in between.

V usage is TRBV14 and J usage is TRBJ2-1, with 8 positions matching TRBD2. Trimming at V came to 5 bases and at J to 8 bases, leaving 11 bases not matched to a gene. This CDR3 is 15 amino acids long. The germline V gene encodes CDR1 SGHDN and CDR2 FVKESK. The CDR3 DNA is TGTGCCAGCAGCGAAACTAGCGGTTGGATGGATGAGCAGTTCTTC. Translating gives CASSETSGWMDEQFF. The full variable domain, with the rest looked up from reference TRBV14 and TRBJ2-1, is EAGVTQFPSHSVIEKGQTVTLRCDPISGHDNLYWYRRVMGKEIKFLLHFVKESKQDESGMPNNRFLAERTGGTYSTLKVQPAELEDSGVYFCASSETSGWMDEQFFGPGTRLTVL.

The chain couples TRBV2 to TRBJ2-5; no clear D gene. CDR1 is SNHLY, CDR2 FYNNEI, per germline. The length of the CDR3 is 15 residues. V gave up 2 bases and J gave up 0 bases, with 10 bases separating them. Here the CDR3 reads CASSETSPYQETQYF. CDR3 in DNA: TGTGCCAGCAGTGAAACTTCACCTTACCAAGAGACCCAGTACTTC.

The chain employs TRBV10-2 and TRBJ2-7; D is perhaps TRBD1 (5 bases). The CDR3 has 12 residues. Germline values: CDR1 WSHSY, CDR2 SAAADI. Trimming removed 5 bases at V and 2 bases at J, with 7 bases between. Here the CDR3 DNA reads TGCGCCAGCAGTACAGGAACCTACGAGCAGTACTTC. It codes for CASSTGTYEQYF.

The chain links TRBV29-1 to TRBJ1-3; tentatively, D is TRBD1 (5 bases). V lost 4 bases and J 8 bases, leaving 9 bases between the germline ends. The germline V gene encodes CDR1 SQVTM and CDR2 ANQGSEA. This CDR3 contains 11 residues. CDR3 loop: CSVAGGHTIYF. The CDR3 region has the DNA TGCAGCGTTGCCGGGGGACACACCATATATTTT.

Of note for this clone: An end of the junction does not agree with germline; a read error may underlie this. This rearrangement joins TRBV7-7 to TRBJ1-1, with 9 bases identical to TRBD1. The CDR3 is 17 residues long. The germline V gene encodes CDR1 SSHAT and CDR2 FNYEAQ (reference sequence). The DNA for the CDR3 is TGTGCTAGCAGCTCCGGACAGGGGAAGAGGTCGGACACTGAAGCTTTCTTT. It codes for CASSSGQGKRSDTEAFF.

This rearrangement joins TRBV6-6 to TRBJ1-1; possible D gene TRBD1, 5 bases. The V gene lost 5 bases and the J gene lost 4 bases, with 8 bases spanning the gap. The CDR3 loop spans 12 amino acids. Per germline, CDR1 MNHNY and CDR2 SVGAGI (reference sequence). Here the CDR3 reads CASSTGITEAFF. CDR3 nucleotide sequence: TGTGCCAGCAGTACAGGAATCACTGAAGCTTTCTTT.

This chain connects TRBV7-9 to TRBJ2-5; D is possibly TRBD1 (6 bases). Germline CDR1 and CDR2: SEHNR and FQNEAQ (reference sequence). The V end was cut by 4 bases, the J end by 1 base, with 10 bases between. The CDR3 runs to 14 residues. The CDR3 spells CASSSGVLQETQYF. The CDR3, as DNA: TGTGCCAGCAGCTCAGGGGTGCTCCAAGAGACCCAGTACTTC.

V and J are TRBV30 and TRBJ2-4; possible D gene TRBD2, 6 bases. V lost 2 bases, J lost 7 bases, and 9 bases lay in between. The germline gives CDR1 GTSNPN, CDR2 SVGIG (reference sequence). The CDR3 spans 12 residues. CDR3 DNA sequence: TGTGCCTGGAGTCCGACTAGTAACATTCAGTACTTC. This gives the protein CAWSPTSNIQYF.

This chain connects TRBV5-8 to TRBJ1-2; TRBD1 agrees at 7 bases. The CDR3 contains 18 residues. V trimming: 0 bases; J trimming: 4 bases; junction bases outside the gene matches: 15. In germline, CDR1 is SGHTS, CDR2 YDEGEE. CDR3 sequence reads: CASSLAFGQVSTLYGYTF. The CDR3 DNA reads as TGTGCCAGCAGCTTGGCCTTCGGACAGGTGTCGACCCTCTATGGCTACACCTTC. Full variable domain (outside the CDR3, taken from reference TRBV5-8 and TRBJ1-2): EAGVTQSPTHLIKTRGQQATLRCSPISGHTSVYWYQQALGLGLQFLLWYDEGEERNRGNFPPRFSGRQFPNYSSELNVNALELEDSALYLCASSLAFGQVSTLYGYTFGSGTRLTVV.

The V call is TRBV5-1, the J call TRBJ2-5, with a tentative D call TRBD2 (5 bases). Germline CDR1 and CDR2: SGHRS and YFSETQ. The V gene lost 4 bases and the J gene lost 1 base, with 14 bases spanning the gap. The CDR3 loop spans 15 amino acids. The CDR3 protein is CASSPSPAGQETQYF. The DNA for the CDR3 is TGCGCCAGCAGCCCCTCCCCGGCGGGCCAAGAGACCCAGTACTTC.

The chain couples TRBV20-1 to TRBJ2-5; D is unclear. The end of the DNA aligns better with TRBJ2-7, so the J call may be wrong. The germline V gene has CDR1 DFQATT and CDR2 SNEGSKA (reference sequence). CDR3 length equals 11 residues. For the CDR3, the DNA is TGCAGTGCTAGAGATCTCAACGAGCAGTACTTC. It is translated as CSARDLNEQYF.

The CDR3 coding sequence is TGTGCCAGCAGCTTAGTATACGGGGACTATGGCTACACCTTC. As protein: CASSLVYGDYGYTF. The chain has TRBV13 and TRBJ1-2, with D hard to call. V was shortened by 1 base and J by 3 bases, with 9 bases between the two germline ends. The CDR3 is made up of 14 amino acids. Germline CDR1 PRHDT, CDR2 FYEKMQ (reference sequence).

J is TRBJ2-7 and V is TRBV5-5; tentative D call: TRBD2 (5 bases). V was shortened by 1 base and J by 2 bases, with 10 bases between the two germline ends. Germline CDR1 is SGHKS and CDR2 is YYEKEE (reference sequence). The CDR3 covers 14 residues. As DNA, the CDR3 is TGTGCCAGCAGCTTGAAAGCGGCCCCCTACGAGCAGTACTTC. Translated: CASSLKAAPYEQYF.

CDR3 sequence (DNA): TGTGCCAGCAGTGAAGAAGCAGGGAGGAATGGCTACACCTTC. This sequence encodes CASSEEAGRNGYTF. J is TRBJ1-2 and V is TRBV2; a possible D gene is TRBD1 (5 bases). CDR1 is SNHLY, CDR2 FYNNEI, per germline. This CDR3 region has 14 residues. V shed 1 base and J shed 6 bases, with 12 bases lying between them.

The V call is TRBV2, the J call TRBJ1-2; 7 bases match TRBD1. V shed 7 bases, J shed 13 bases, and the junction held 6 bases outside the gene matches. CDR1 and CDR2 (germline): SNHLY, FYNNEI. This CDR3 comprises 10 residues. In DNA form, the CDR3 reads TGTGCCAGCACCGCCGGGACAGTCACCTTC. As protein: CASTAGTVTF.

This clone has a handful of counts. The J gene is TRBJ2-5, the V gene TRBV18; D perhaps matches TRBD1 (6 bases). V gave up 1 base and J gave up 0 bases, with 9 bases separating them. The CDR3 is 15 residues long. Germline CDR1 reads KGHSH; CDR2 reads LQKENI. The CDR3 DNA sequence: TGTGCCAGCTCACCACAAGGACAGTACCAAGAGACCCAGTACTTC. It specifies CASSPQGQYQETQYF.

The gene calls are TRBV6-4 and TRBJ1-6; 7 bases line up with TRBD1. This CDR3 contains 14 residues. With V trimmed by 5 bases and J by 6 bases, 4 bases remained unmatched. Germline-derived CDR1 and CDR2 are MRHNA and SNTAGT. The CDR3 DNA is TGTGCCAGCAGTCCGGGACAGATTAATTCACCCCTCCACTTT. Its translation is CASSPGQINSPLHF.